This TCR beta chain was found in a study of early T cells in non-severe SARS-CoV-2 infection. Overall study context: Sequenced bulk RNA came from whole blood that was unsorted, and chains were unpaired.

Trimming shortened V by 0 bases and J by 3 bases, and 18 bases separated the two germline ends. Germline-derived CDR1 and CDR2 are SGHAT and FQDESV (reference sequence). CDR3 length: 18 residues. This clonotype was counted only a few times. TCRdb re-called the 5' RACE reads through MiXCR, storing one row per CDR3 protein. Here the sample spans approximately 71,000 distinct CDR3 sequences, approximately 12% being singletons. This sequence originates from an adult who was a healthcare worker with PCR-confirmed SARS-CoV-2 infection or an uninfected control (not recorded which). The chain recombines TRBV11-1 with TRBJ2-1; D is unclear. The source material was whole blood. The DNA for the CDR3 is TGTGCCAGCAGCTTAGCGCGGTGGGATGTGGGCTTCTACAATGAGCAGTTCTTC. This encodes CASSLARWDVGFYNEQFF.